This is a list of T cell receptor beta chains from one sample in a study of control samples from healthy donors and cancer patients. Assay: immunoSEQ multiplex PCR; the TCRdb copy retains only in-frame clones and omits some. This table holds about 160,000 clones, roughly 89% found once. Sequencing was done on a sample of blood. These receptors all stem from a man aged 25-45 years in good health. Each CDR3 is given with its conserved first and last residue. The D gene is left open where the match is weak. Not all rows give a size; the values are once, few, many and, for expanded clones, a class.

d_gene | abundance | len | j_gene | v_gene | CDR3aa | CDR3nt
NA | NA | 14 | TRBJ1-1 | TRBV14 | CASSSGRRSTEAFF | TGTGCCAGCTCTTCGGGCCGCAGAAGTACTGAAGCTTTCTTT
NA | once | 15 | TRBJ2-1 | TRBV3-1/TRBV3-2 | CASSHMPGVYNEQFF | TGTGCCAGCAGCCATATGCCAGGGGTCTACAATGAGCAGTTCTTC
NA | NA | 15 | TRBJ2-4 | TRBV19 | CASSQTPGPKNIQYF | TGTGCCAGTAGTCAGACACCGGGCCCCAAAAACATTCAGTACTTC
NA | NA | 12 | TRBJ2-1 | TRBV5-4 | CASSLIRDEQFF | TGTGCCAGCAGCTTGATAAGGGATGAGCAGTTCTTC
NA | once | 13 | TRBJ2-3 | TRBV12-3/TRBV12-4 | CASSLGKGDTQYF | TGTGCCAGCAGCCTCGGCAAAGGAGATACGCAGTATTTT
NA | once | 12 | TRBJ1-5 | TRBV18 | CASSPEGKTQHF | TGTGCCAGCTCACCCGAGGGTAAGACCCAGCATTTT
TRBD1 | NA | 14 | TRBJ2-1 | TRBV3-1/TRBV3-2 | CASSGGQGYNEQFF | TGTGCCAGCAGTGGGGGACAGGGGTACAATGAGCAGTTCTTC
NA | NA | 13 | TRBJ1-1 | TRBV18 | CASSSEAYTEAFF | TGTGCCAGCTCATCCGAGGCCTACACTGAAGCTTTCTTT
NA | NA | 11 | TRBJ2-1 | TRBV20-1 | CSASGMREQFF | TGCAGTGCTAGTGGCATGAGGGAGCAGTTCTTC
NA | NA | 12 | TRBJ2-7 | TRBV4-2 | CASSQDRNEQYF | TGTGCCAGCAGCCAAGATCGAAACGAGCAGTACTTC
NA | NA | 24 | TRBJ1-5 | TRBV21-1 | CASSSFDQGTARYWGPYSNQPQHF | TGTGCCAGCAGCTCCTTCGACCAGGGGACAGCTCGGTATTGGGGACCTTATAGCAATCAGCCCCAGCATTTT
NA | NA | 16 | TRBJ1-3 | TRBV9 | CASSVDPGGLGNTIYF | TGTGCCAGCAGCGTAGACCCGGGGGGGCTAGGAAACACCATATATTTT
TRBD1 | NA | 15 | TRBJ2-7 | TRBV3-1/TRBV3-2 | CASSQEMRQGYEQYF | TGTGCCAGCAGCCAAGAAATGCGACAGGGCTACGAGCAGTACTTC
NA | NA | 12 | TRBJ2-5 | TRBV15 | CATSTSQETQYF | TGTGCCACCAGCACCTCGCAAGAGACCCAGTACTTC
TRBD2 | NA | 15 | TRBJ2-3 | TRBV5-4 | CASSLAGSGVYTQYF | TGTGCCAGCAGCTTGGCGGGTAGCGGGGTGTATACGCAGTATTTT
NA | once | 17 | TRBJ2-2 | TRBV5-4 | CASSSRAGTTSGGELFF | TGTGCCAGCAGCTCACGCGCCGGGACCACATCGGGCGGGGAGCTGTTTTTT
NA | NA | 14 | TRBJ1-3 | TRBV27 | CASSLSIGGNTIYF | TGTGCCAGCAGTTTATCTATAGGGGGAAACACCATATATTTT
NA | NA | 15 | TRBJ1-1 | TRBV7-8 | CASSLAEGGWAEAFF | TGTGCCAGCAGCTTAGCGGAGGGGGGCTGGGCTGAAGCTTTCTTT
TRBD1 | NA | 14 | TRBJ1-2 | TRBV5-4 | CASSPGQANYGYTF | TGTGCCAGCAGCCCGGGACAGGCTAACTATGGCTACACCTTC
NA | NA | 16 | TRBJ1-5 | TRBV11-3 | CASSHGHRDSNQPQHF | TGTGCCAGCAGCCACGGACATCGCGATAGCAATCAGCCCCAGCATTTT
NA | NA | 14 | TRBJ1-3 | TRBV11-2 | CASSSGHSGNTIYF | TGTGCCAGCAGCTCAGGGCACTCTGGAAACACCATATATTTT
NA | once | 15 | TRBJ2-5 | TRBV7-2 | CASSLPGSGRETQYF | TGTGCCAGCAGCCTTCCAGGGAGTGGTCGAGAGACCCAGTACTTC
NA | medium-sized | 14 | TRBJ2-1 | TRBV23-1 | CASSQSDDYNEQFF | TGCGCCAGCAGTCAATCGGACGATTACAATGAGCAGTTCTTC
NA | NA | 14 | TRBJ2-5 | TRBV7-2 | CASSLAGTRETQYF | TGTGCCAGCAGCTTAGCCGGGACAAGAGAGACCCAGTACTTC
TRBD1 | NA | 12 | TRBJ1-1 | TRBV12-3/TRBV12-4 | CASTQGATEAFF | TGTGCCAGCACCCAGGGGGCCACTGAAGCTTTCTTT
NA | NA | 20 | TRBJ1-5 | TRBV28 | CASSHPPAGHFTLTGSPQHF | TGTGCCAGCAGTCACCCGCCCGCGGGACATTTTACTTTAACAGGTAGTCCCCAGCATTTT
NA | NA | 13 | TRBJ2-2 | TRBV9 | CASSRGNTGELFF | TGTGCCAGCAGTCGAGGGAACACCGGGGAGCTGTTTTTT
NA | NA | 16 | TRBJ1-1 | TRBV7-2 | CASSSGTTWQGTEAFF | TGTGCCAGCAGTTCCGGGACAACTTGGCAGGGCACTGAAGCTTTCTTT
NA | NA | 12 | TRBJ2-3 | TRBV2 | CASTMASDTQYF | TGTGCCAGCACGATGGCGAGCGATACGCAGTATTTT
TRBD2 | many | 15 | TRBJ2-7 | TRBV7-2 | CASSTPTSPPYEQYF | TGTGCCAGCAGCACCCCGACTAGCCCCCCTTACGAGCAGTACTTC
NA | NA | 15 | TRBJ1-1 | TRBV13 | CASSPSLGGDTEAFF | TGTGCCAGCAGCCCCTCTTTGGGGGGTGACACTGAAGCTTTCTTT
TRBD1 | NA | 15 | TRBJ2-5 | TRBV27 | CASSFLDRVEETQYF | TGTGCCAGCAGTTTTTTGGACAGGGTAGAAGAGACCCAGTACTTC
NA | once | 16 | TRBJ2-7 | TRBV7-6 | CASSISSGWGSYEQYF | TGTGCCAGCAGCATCAGTAGCGGTTGGGGGTCCTACGAGCAGTACTTC
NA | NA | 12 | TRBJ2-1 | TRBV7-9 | CASSPRAGEQFF | TGTGCCAGCAGTCCCCGGGCCGGTGAGCAGTTCTTC
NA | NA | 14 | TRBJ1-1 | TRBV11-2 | CASSLFGGPSEAFF | TGTGCCAGCAGCTTATTTGGGGGGCCGTCTGAAGCTTTCTTT
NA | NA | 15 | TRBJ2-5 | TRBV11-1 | CASSSWGRQTETQYF | TGTGCCAGCAGCTCATGGGGCCGTCAAACGGAGACCCAGTACTTC
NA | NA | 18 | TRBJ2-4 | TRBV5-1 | CASSLDPLRALAKNIQYF | TGCGCCAGCAGCTTGGATCCCCTCAGGGCACTAGCCAAAAACATTCAGTACTTC
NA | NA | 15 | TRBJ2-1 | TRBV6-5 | CASRPSRSSYNEQFF | TGTGCCAGCAGGCCTTCTAGAAGCTCCTACAATGAGCAGTTCTTC
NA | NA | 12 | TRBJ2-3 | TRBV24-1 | CATSDNTDTQYF | TGTGCCACCAGTGATAACACAGATACGCAGTATTTT
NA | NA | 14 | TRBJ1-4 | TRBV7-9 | CASSLAGAGEKLFF | TGTGCCAGCAGCTTAGCAGGGGCGGGTGAAAAACTGTTTTTT
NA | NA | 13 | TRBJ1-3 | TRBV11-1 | CGPGCESGNTIYF | TGTGGCCCAGGGTGTGAGTCTGGAAACACCATATATTTT
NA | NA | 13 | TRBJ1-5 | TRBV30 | CAWSSGDNQPQHF | TGTGCCTGGAGCTCAGGGGACAATCAGCCCCAGCATTTT
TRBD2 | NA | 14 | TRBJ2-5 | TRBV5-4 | CASRLGLAGETQYF | TGTGCCAGCAGATTAGGACTAGCTGGAGAGACCCAGTACTTC
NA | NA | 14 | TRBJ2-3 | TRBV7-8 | CASSFSGYTDTQYF | TGTGCCAGCAGCTTTTCCGGATACACAGATACGCAGTATTTT
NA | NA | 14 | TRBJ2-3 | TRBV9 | CASSVSLSTDTQYF | TGTGCCAGCAGCGTCTCCCTTAGCACAGATACGCAGTATTTT
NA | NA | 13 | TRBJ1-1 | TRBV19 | CASSVSGATEAFF | TGTGCCAGTAGTGTGTCGGGGGCCACTGAAGCTTTCTTT
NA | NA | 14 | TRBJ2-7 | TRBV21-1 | CASSNRDYNYEQYF | TGTGCCAGCAGCAACCGGGACTACAACTACGAGCAGTACTTC
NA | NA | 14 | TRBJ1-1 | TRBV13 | CASSLDSQTTEAFF | TGTGCCAGCAGCTTGGACAGTCAAACCACTGAAGCTTTCTTT
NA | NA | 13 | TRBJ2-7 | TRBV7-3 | CASGVQGTDEQYF | TGTGCCAGCGGGGTACAGGGAACCGACGAGCAGTACTTC
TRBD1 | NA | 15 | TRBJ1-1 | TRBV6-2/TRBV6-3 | CASSLTGARNTEAFF | TGTGCCAGCAGTCTTACAGGGGCCAGGAACACTGAAGCTTTCTTT
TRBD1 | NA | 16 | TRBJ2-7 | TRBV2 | CASSEALGGQKKSPHF | TGTGCCAGCAGTGAAGCGCTTGGGGGACAGAAAAAATCCCCCCACTTC
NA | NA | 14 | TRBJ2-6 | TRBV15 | CATSMVSGANVLTF | TGTGCCACCAGCATGGTCTCTGGGGCCAACGTCCTGACTTTC
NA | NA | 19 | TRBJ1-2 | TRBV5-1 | CASSPKPGPSTGTQNGYTF | TGCGCCAGCAGCCCCAAACCGGGACCCTCGACCGGGACACAGAATGGCTACACCTTC